This T cell receptor (beta chain) was found in a study of molecular identifiers for immune sequencing clone quantification. TCRdb re-called the PCR reads through MiXCR, storing one row per CDR3 protein. The repertoire has 250,000 to 400,000 distinct CDR3 sequences, roughly a fifth of them found once; the top ten carry under 0.95%. Per the germline V gene, CDR1 is SGHVS and CDR2 is FNYEAQ. V was cut by 8 bases and J by 7 bases, with 11 bases left in between. This CDR3 region has 12 residues. Many counts were recorded for this clonotype. This rearrangement joins TRBV7-6 to TRBJ2-2; D is possibly TRBD2 (5 bases). The clonotype comes from a human donor in good health. Some libraries in this study had Jurkat cell RNA spiked in. Sequencing input: naive CD8+ T cells from blood, with Jurkat cell RNA spiked in. Subset in this sample: FACS-sorted CD8+CD4-CCR7+CD45RA+ naive T cells. In DNA, the CDR3 is TGTGCCAGCGCGACGGGAATCGGGGAGCTGTTTTTT. As protein: CASATGIGELFF.